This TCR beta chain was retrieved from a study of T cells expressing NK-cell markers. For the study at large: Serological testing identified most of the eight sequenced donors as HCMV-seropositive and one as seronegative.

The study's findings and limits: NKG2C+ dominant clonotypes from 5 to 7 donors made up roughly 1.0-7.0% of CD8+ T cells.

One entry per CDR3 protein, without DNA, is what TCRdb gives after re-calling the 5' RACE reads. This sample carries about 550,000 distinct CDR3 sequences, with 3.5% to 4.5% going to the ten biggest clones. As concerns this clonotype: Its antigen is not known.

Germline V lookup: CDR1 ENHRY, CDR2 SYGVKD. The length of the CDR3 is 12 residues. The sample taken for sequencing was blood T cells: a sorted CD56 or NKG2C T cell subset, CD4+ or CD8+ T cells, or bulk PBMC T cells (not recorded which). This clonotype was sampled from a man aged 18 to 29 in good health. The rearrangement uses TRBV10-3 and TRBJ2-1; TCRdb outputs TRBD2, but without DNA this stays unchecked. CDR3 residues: CATSWERNEQFF.